This is a list of T cell receptor beta chains from one sample in a study of blood T cell repertoires in COVID-19. Clones were sequenced by immunoSEQ multiplex PCR, and TCRdb holds only the in-frame ones, with some missing. Among fewer than 200,000 clones listed, 75% to 85% were seen once. Sequencing input: PBMCs or T cells enriched from blood (not recorded which). The source is a man over 45 who had recovered from COVID-19. CDR3s include the opening cysteine and the closing phenylalanine or tryptophan. The D gene is left open where the match is weak. Clone size is stated in some rows and not others, as once, few, many or a class when expanded.

clone size: .
V gene: TRBV12-3/TRBV12-4
D gene: .
J gene: TRBJ1-5
CDR3 protein: CASSFHSNQPQHF
CDR3 DNA: TGTGCCAGCAGTTTTCATAGCAATCAGCCCCAGCATTTT

clone size: .
V gene: TRBV14
D gene: TRBD1
J gene: TRBJ2-7
CDR3 protein: CASSQGQGVYEQYF
CDR3 DNA: TGTGCCAGCAGCCAGGGACAGGGCGTATACGAGCAGTACTTC

clone size: .
V gene: TRBV28
D gene: .
J gene: TRBJ1-1
CDR3 protein: CASNQQGYTEAFF
CDR3 DNA: TGTGCCAGCAATCAACAGGGTTATACTGAAGCTTTCTTT

clone size: .
V gene: TRBV18
D gene: .
J gene: TRBJ2-1
CDR3 protein: CASSPNRANNEQFF
CDR3 DNA: TGTGCCAGCTCACCGAACAGGGCGAACAATGAGCAGTTCTTC

clone size: .
V gene: TRBV5-1
D gene: .
J gene: TRBJ1-2
CDR3 protein: CASSVDTGFYGYTF
CDR3 DNA: TGCGCCAGCAGCGTCGATACCGGGTTCTATGGCTACACCTTC

clone size: .
V gene: TRBV5-1
D gene: TRBD1
J gene: TRBJ2-3
CDR3 protein: CASSSRGSTDTQYF
CDR3 DNA: TGCGCCAGCAGCTCCAGGGGGAGCACAGATACGCAGTATTTT

clone size: .
V gene: TRBV7-9
D gene: .
J gene: TRBJ1-1
CDR3 protein: CASSLDTTEAFF
CDR3 DNA: TGTGCCAGCAGCTTAGACACGACTGAAGCTTTCTTT

clone size: .
V gene: TRBV6-5
D gene: .
J gene: TRBJ1-5
CDR3 protein: CASRDSWGNNQPQHF
CDR3 DNA: TGTGCCAGCAGGGACTCCTGGGGTAACAATCAGCCCCAGCATTTT

clone size: .
V gene: TRBV6-1
D gene: .
J gene: TRBJ2-7
CDR3 protein: CASSDLGGHASYEQYF
CDR3 DNA: TGTGCCAGCAGTGATCTGGGTGGACACGCTTCCTACGAGCAGTACTTC

clone size: .
V gene: TRBV19
D gene: .
J gene: TRBJ1-2
CDR3 protein: CASRKLPGAQNSNYGYTF
CDR3 DNA: TGTGCCAGTAGGAAACTTCCAGGGGCTCAAAATTCTAACTATGGCTACACCTTC

clone size: few
V gene: TRBV18
D gene: .
J gene: TRBJ1-6
CDR3 protein: CASSPLDNSYNSPLHF
CDR3 DNA: TGTGCCAGCTCACCCCTCGACAACTCCTATAATTCACCCCTCCACTTT

clone size: .
V gene: TRBV9
D gene: .
J gene: TRBJ1-1
CDR3 protein: CASSVGTGRLAFF
CDR3 DNA: TGTGCCAGCAGCGTAGGAACAGGGCGGTTAGCTTTCTTT

clone size: .
V gene: TRBV14
D gene: TRBD1
J gene: TRBJ1-6
CDR3 protein: CASSQLSRAGGQPLHF
CDR3 DNA: TGTGCCAGCAGCCAATTGAGTAGGGCAGGGGGCCAACCCCTCCACTTT

clone size: .
V gene: TRBV28
D gene: TRBD1
J gene: TRBJ1-6
CDR3 protein: CASNHRDRAPPGTLHF
CDR3 DNA: TGTGCCAGCAACCACCGGGACAGGGCTCCCCCTGGGACCCTCCACTTT

clone size: once
V gene: TRBV19
D gene: .
J gene: TRBJ1-4
CDR3 protein: CASSFGPASNEKLFF
CDR3 DNA: TGTGCCAGTAGCTTTGGGCCAGCATCTAATGAAAAACTGTTTTTT

clone size: .
V gene: TRBV5-1
D gene: TRBD2
J gene: TRBJ2-3
CDR3 protein: CASSLAWGGTSTDTQYF
CDR3 DNA: TGCGCCAGCAGCCTTGCTTGGGGGGGAACTAGCACAGATACGCAGTATTTT

clone size: .
V gene: TRBV13
D gene: .
J gene: TRBJ2-2
CDR3 protein: CASSIRTTSGELFF
CDR3 DNA: TGTGCCAGCAGCATTAGGACCACTAGCGGGGAGCTGTTTTTT

clone size: .
V gene: TRBV12-3/TRBV12-4
D gene: .
J gene: TRBJ1-5
CDR3 protein: CASALYSNQPQHF
CDR3 DNA: TGTGCCAGCGCCCTCTATAGCAATCAGCCCCAGCATTTT

clone size: .
V gene: TRBV18
D gene: .
J gene: TRBJ1-5
CDR3 protein: CASSLERNQPQHF
CDR3 DNA: TGTGCCAGCTCACTAGAACGGAATCAGCCCCAGCATTTT

clone size: few
V gene: TRBV28
D gene: .
J gene: TRBJ1-2
CDR3 protein: CASSSGSNFGYTF
CDR3 DNA: TGTGCCAGCAGTTCCGGGTCCAACTTCGGCTACACCTTC

clone size: .
V gene: TRBV3-1/TRBV3-2
D gene: TRBD1
J gene: TRBJ1-3
CDR3 protein: CASSVRTGSRNTIYF
CDR3 DNA: TGTGCCAGCAGCGTACGGACAGGGTCGCGAAACACCATATATTTT

clone size: .
V gene: TRBV7-8
D gene: .
J gene: TRBJ2-1
CDR3 protein: CASSHNNEQFF
CDR3 DNA: TGTGCCAGCAGCCATAATAATGAGCAGTTCTTC

clone size: .
V gene: TRBV14
D gene: TRBD2
J gene: TRBJ2-7
CDR3 protein: CASSQPGLAYEQYF
CDR3 DNA: TGTGCCAGCAGCCAACCGGGACTAGCTTACGAGCAGTACTTC

clone size: once
V gene: TRBV2
D gene: TRBD1
J gene: TRBJ1-6
CDR3 protein: CASSENRGQGNSPLHF
CDR3 DNA: TGTGCCAGCAGTGAGAATCGAGGACAGGGAAATTCACCCCTCCACTTT

clone size: few
V gene: TRBV10-3
D gene: TRBD1
J gene: TRBJ2-7
CDR3 protein: CAIGDRGVSYEQYF
CDR3 DNA: TGTGCCATCGGGGACAGGGGGGTGTCCTACGAGCAGTACTTC

clone size: .
V gene: TRBV6-5
D gene: TRBD2
J gene: TRBJ2-7
CDR3 protein: CASSIPRTSSYEQYF
CDR3 DNA: TGTGCCAGCAGTATACCCCGGACTAGCTCCTACGAGCAGTACTTC

clone size: .
V gene: TRBV5-3
D gene: TRBD1
J gene: TRBJ2-1
CDR3 protein: CARSPKQGTYNEQFF
CDR3 DNA: TGTGCCAGAAGCCCAAAACAGGGGACCTACAATGAGCAGTTCTTC

clone size: once
V gene: TRBV18
D gene: TRBD1
J gene: TRBJ1-3
CDR3 protein: CASSLRTGGSSGNTIYF
CDR3 DNA: TGTGCCAGCTCACTGAGGACAGGGGGCTCCTCTGGAAACACCATATATTTT

clone size: .
V gene: TRBV2
D gene: .
J gene: TRBJ2-1
CDR3 protein: CASSADSLLGHEQFF
CDR3 DNA: TGTGCCAGCAGTGCCGACAGTCTCTTAGGACATGAGCAGTTCTTC

clone size: few
V gene: TRBV9
D gene: TRBD1
J gene: TRBJ1-4
CDR3 protein: CASSYRGATNEKLFF
CDR3 DNA: TGTGCCAGCAGCTACAGGGGAGCAACTAATGAAAAACTGTTTTTT

clone size: .
V gene: TRBV5-1
D gene: .
J gene: TRBJ2-1
CDR3 protein: CASSDNIATDNEQFF
CDR3 DNA: TGCGCCAGCAGCGACAACATCGCAACCGACAATGAGCAGTTCTTC

clone size: few
V gene: TRBV19
D gene: .
J gene: TRBJ1-6
CDR3 protein: CASMEDSLDNSPLHF
CDR3 DNA: TGTGCCAGTATGGAGGACAGCTTGGATAATTCACCCCTCCACTTT

clone size: .
V gene: TRBV5-1
D gene: .
J gene: TRBJ2-3
CDR3 protein: CASSPTLQGASDTQYF
CDR3 DNA: TGCGCCAGCAGCCCCACCTTACAGGGAGCGTCAGATACGCAGTATTTT

clone size: .
V gene: TRBV6-5
D gene: TRBD1
J gene: TRBJ2-7
CDR3 protein: CASSLGATGAVYEQYF
CDR3 DNA: TGTGCCAGCAGTTTAGGGGCGACAGGGGCGGTCTACGAGCAGTACTTC

clone size: .
V gene: TRBV5-1
D gene: .
J gene: TRBJ1-4
CDR3 protein: CASSLARAGPNEKLFF
CDR3 DNA: TGCGCCAGCAGCTTGGCCCGCGCAGGGCCGAATGAAAAACTGTTTTTT

clone size: .
V gene: TRBV7-3
D gene: .
J gene: TRBJ1-2
CDR3 protein: CASSGGSDDYGYTF
CDR3 DNA: TGTGCCAGCAGCGGCGGGTCAGACGACTATGGCTACACCTTC

clone size: .
V gene: TRBV5-1
D gene: .
J gene: TRBJ1-2
CDR3 protein: CASSLGPQRGYTF
CDR3 DNA: TGCGCCAGCAGCTTGGGTCCCCAGAGGGGCTACACCTTC

clone size: .
V gene: TRBV2
D gene: .
J gene: TRBJ1-5
CDR3 protein: CASERERSNQPQHF
CDR3 DNA: TGTGCCAGCGAGCGGGAGAGATCCAATCAGCCCCAGCATTTT

clone size: .
V gene: TRBV18
D gene: TRBD1
J gene: TRBJ1-3
CDR3 protein: CASSADRAGNTIYF
CDR3 DNA: TGTGCCAGCTCAGCTGACAGGGCTGGAAACACCATATATTTT

clone size: once
V gene: TRBV2
D gene: TRBD1
J gene: TRBJ1-5
CDR3 protein: CASSARTGSSQPQHF
CDR3 DNA: TGTGCCAGCAGCGCGCGGACAGGGTCTAGTCAGCCCCAGCATTTT

clone size: .
V gene: TRBV6-5
D gene: .
J gene: TRBJ2-5
CDR3 protein: CASSYSTGTWKTQYF
CDR3 DNA: TGTGCCAGCAGTTACTCGACAGGAACCTGGAAGACCCAGTACTTC

clone size: .
V gene: TRBV2
D gene: TRBD1
J gene: TRBJ2-1
CDR3 protein: CASSGDRAGFF
CDR3 DNA: TGTGCCAGCAGCGGGGACAGGGCGGGGTTCTTC

clone size: .
V gene: TRBV9
D gene: .
J gene: TRBJ1-5
CDR3 protein: CASSVGRANQPQHF
CDR3 DNA: TGTGCCAGCAGCGTAGGGAGAGCTAATCAGCCCCAGCATTTT

clone size: few
V gene: TRBV12-3/TRBV12-4
D gene: .
J gene: TRBJ1-1
CDR3 protein: CASSLTGFGEAFF
CDR3 DNA: TGTGCCAGCAGTTTAACGGGTTTTGGTGAAGCTTTCTTT

clone size: .
V gene: TRBV5-5
D gene: .
J gene: TRBJ2-3
CDR3 protein: CASSGRTGTDTQYF
CDR3 DNA: TGTGCCAGCAGCGGACGGACAGGCACAGATACGCAGTATTTT

clone size: .
V gene: TRBV7-9
D gene: TRBD1
J gene: TRBJ2-7
CDR3 protein: CASSFSTGTGFYYEQYF
CDR3 DNA: TGTGCCAGCAGCTTCTCTACCGGGACAGGATTTTACTACGAGCAGTACTTC

clone size: .
V gene: TRBV19
D gene: .
J gene: TRBJ1-1
CDR3 protein: CASSIGSVGNTEAFF
CDR3 DNA: TGTGCCAGTAGTATAGGTAGCGTCGGAAACACTGAAGCTTTCTTT

clone size: .
V gene: TRBV9
D gene: .
J gene: TRBJ2-3
CDR3 protein: CASSGLGSRPDTQYF
CDR3 DNA: TGTGCCAGCAGCGGGTTGGGTTCGCGGCCCGATACGCAGTATTTT

clone size: .
V gene: TRBV18
D gene: .
J gene: TRBJ2-7
CDR3 protein: CCQGGAYEQYF
CDR3 DNA: TGCTGTCAGGGGGGAGCCTACGAGCAGTACTTC

clone size: .
V gene: TRBV19
D gene: .
J gene: TRBJ1-1
CDR3 protein: CASFTPGTWAEAFF
CDR3 DNA: TGTGCCAGTTTTACCCCCGGGACTTGGGCTGAAGCTTTCTTT

clone size: .
V gene: TRBV5-8
D gene: TRBD1
J gene: TRBJ1-3
CDR3 protein: CASSLGQGAVGNTIYF
CDR3 DNA: TGTGCCAGCAGCTTGGGACAGGGGGCTGTCGGAAACACCATATATTTT